One T cell receptor beta chain is described in this entry. Its antigen is unknown. Germline lookup yields CDR1 DFQATT and CDR2 SNEGSKA (reference sequence). V lost 6 bases, J lost 2 bases, and 7 bases stayed unmatched. This CDR3 has 14 residues. Regions amplified from RNA transcripts were the TCR beta CDR3 regions. An initial round of RT-PCR targeting the TCR CDR3 relied on the HTBI primer set. TCRdb re-called the multiplex PCR reads with MiXCR, one entry per CDR3 protein. This sample carries more than 500,000 distinct CDR3 sequences, around 50% of them seen once, and the ten largest clones take about 43%. The data were taken from a study of T cells in Graves' hyperthyroidism and ophthalmopathy. Study results and caveats: Median prediction lead before ophthalmopathy onset was around 7 months with the model.

Investigators excluded patients with uncontrolled infection, other autoimmune disease, pregnancy or lactation. The chain carries TRBV20-1 and TRBJ1-5, with 7 bases matching TRBD1. The source of this sequence is an adult woman with Graves' disease, either hyperthyroidism or ophthalmopathy (not recorded which). The sequenced sample was peripheral blood or thyroid tissue (not recorded which). This chain's CDR3 is CSAARTGGNQPQHF. For the CDR3, the DNA is TGCAGTGCCGCGCGCACAGGGGGCAATCAGCCCCAGCATTTT.